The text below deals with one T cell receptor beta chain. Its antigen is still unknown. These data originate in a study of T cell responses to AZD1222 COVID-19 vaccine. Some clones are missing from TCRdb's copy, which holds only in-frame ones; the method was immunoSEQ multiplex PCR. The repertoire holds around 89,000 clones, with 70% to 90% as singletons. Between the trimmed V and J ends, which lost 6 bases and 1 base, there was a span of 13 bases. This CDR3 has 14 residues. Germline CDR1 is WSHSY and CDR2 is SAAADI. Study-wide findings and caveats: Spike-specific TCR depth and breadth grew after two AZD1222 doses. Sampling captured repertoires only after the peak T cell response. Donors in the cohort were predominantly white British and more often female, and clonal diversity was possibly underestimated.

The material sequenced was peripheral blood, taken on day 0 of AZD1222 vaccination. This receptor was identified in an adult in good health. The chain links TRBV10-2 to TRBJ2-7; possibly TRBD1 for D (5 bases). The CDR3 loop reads CASSLKRGSYEQYF. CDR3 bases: TGCGCCAGCAGCTTAAAAAGGGGTTCCTACGAGCAGTACTTC.